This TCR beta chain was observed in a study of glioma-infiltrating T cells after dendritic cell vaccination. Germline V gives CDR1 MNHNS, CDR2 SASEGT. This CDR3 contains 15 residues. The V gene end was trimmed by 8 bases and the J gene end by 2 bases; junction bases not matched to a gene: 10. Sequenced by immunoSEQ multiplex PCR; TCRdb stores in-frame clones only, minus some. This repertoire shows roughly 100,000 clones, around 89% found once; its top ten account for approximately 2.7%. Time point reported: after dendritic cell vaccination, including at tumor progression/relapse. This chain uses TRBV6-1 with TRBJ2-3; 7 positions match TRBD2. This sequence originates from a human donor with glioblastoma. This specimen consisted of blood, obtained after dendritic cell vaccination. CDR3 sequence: CASCRAGEDTDTQYF. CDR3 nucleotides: TGTGCCAGCTGCAGGGCGGGGGAGGACACAGATACGCAGTATTTT.